Sequencing of this TCR beta chain was carried out in a study of blood T cell repertoires in COVID-19. The sample holds one count of this clone. This CDR3 has 12 amino acids. Germline-derived CDR1 and CDR2 are SGHAT and FQNNGV. The V end lost 3 bases, the J end lost 8 bases, and 8 bases lay between the germline ends. Only in-frame clones appear in the TCRdb table, and some are missing; sequencing was by immunoSEQ multiplex PCR. The sample includes hundreds of thousands of clones, 80% to 90% of them seen just once. The sequenced sample consisted of PBMCs or T cells enriched from blood (not recorded which). The V call is TRBV11-2, the J call TRBJ2-1; maybe TRBD1 (6 bases). The clonotype was recovered from a middle-aged man in a cohort exposed to, infected with or recovered from COVID-19 (not recorded which). CDR3 DNA sequence: TGTGCCAGCAGCTTGACAGGTCATGAGCAGTTCTTC. It specifies CASSLTGHEQFF.